The T cell receptor beta chain described here comes from a study of T cell changes during pregnancy in multiple sclerosis. Profiled with immunoSEQ multiplex PCR; TCRdb holds only in-frame clones, not every one. The table includes roughly 34,000 clones, approximately 91% detected once. The CDR3 has 14 residues. Germline V gene lookup returns CDR1 LGHNA and CDR2 YSLEER. Trimming left V 5 bases short and J 5 bases short, with 12 bases between. Material: peripheral blood, obtained in the second trimester of pregnancy. The chain uses TRBV4-3 and TRBJ1-4; D unresolved. This clonotype was obtained from a female donor in good health, enrolled as a control in a pregnancy study. The CDR3 protein is CASSYQESNEKLFF. CDR3 sequence (DNA): TGCGCCAGCAGCTATCAGGAATCCAATGAAAAACTGTTTTTT.